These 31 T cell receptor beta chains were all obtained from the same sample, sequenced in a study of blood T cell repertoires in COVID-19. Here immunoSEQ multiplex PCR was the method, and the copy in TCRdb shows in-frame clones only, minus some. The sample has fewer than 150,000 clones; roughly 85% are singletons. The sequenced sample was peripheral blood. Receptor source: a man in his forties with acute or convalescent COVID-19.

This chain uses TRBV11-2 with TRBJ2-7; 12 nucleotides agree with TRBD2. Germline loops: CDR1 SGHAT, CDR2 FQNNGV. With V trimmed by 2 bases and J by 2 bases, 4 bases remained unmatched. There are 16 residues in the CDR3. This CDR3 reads CASSLRTSGAPYEQYF. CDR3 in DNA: TGTGCCAGCAGCTTACGGACTAGCGGGGCCCCCTACGAGCAGTACTTC.

CDR3 DNA: TGTGCCACCAGTGATCTCACTGGAGTGGCCGGGGAGCTGTTTTTT. Translation gives CATSDLTGVAGELFF. This chain connects TRBV24-1 to TRBJ2-2, with unresolved D. The CDR3 sequence is 15 residues long. V was clipped by 3 bases and J by 6 bases, with 13 bases between them. Germline V gene sequence: CDR1 KGHDR, CDR2 SFDVKD.

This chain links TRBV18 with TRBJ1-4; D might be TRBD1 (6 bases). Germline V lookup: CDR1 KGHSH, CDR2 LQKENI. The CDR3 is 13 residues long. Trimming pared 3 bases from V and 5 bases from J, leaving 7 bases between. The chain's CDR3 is CASSPDRNEKLFF. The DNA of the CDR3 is TGTGCCAGCTCACCGGACAGAAATGAAAAACTGTTTTTT.

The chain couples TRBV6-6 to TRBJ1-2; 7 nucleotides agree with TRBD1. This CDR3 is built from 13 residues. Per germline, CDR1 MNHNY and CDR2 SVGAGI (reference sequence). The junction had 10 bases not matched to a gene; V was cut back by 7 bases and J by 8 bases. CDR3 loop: CASTPLGQTGYTF. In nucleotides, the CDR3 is TGTGCCAGCACTCCGCTGGGACAGACGGGCTACACCTTC.

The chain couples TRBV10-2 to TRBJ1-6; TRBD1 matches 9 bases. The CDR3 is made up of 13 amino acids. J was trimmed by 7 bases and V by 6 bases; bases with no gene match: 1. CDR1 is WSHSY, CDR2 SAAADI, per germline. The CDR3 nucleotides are TGCGCCAGCAGGACAGGGGGGAATTCACCCCTCCACTTT. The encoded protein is CASRTGGNSPLHF.

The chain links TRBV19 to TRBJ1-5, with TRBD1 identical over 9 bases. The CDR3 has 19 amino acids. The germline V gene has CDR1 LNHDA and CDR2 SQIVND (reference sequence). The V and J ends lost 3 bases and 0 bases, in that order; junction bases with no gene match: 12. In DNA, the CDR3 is TGTGCCAGTAGTATTAGGACAGGGGCACTAGGTCGTAGCAATCAGCCCCAGCATTTT. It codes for CASSIRTGALGRSNQPQHF.

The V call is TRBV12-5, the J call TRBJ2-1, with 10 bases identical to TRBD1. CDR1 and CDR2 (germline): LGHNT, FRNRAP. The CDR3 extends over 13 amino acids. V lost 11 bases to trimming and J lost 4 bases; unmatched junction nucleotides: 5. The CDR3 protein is CACGTGVYNEQFF. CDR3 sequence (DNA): TGTGCTTGCGGGACAGGGGTGTACAATGAGCAGTTCTTC.

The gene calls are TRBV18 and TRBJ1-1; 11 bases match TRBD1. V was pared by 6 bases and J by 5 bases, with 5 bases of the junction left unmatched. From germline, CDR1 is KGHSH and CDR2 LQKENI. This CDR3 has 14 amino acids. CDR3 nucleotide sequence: TGTGCCAGCTCCGTCGGGACAGGGGGAACTGAAGCTTTCTTT. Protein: CASSVGTGGTEAFF.

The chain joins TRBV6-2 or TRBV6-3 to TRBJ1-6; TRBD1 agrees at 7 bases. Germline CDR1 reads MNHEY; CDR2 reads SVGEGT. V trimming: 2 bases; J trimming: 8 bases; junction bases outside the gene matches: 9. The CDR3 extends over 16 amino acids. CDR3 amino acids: CASSYPTNRGYSPLHF. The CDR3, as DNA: TGTGCCAGCAGTTACCCTACCAACAGGGGCTATTCACCCCTCCACTTT.

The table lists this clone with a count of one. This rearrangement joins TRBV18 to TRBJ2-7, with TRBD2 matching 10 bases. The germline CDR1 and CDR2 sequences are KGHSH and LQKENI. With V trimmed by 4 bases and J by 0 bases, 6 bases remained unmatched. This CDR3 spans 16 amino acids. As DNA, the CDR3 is TGTGCCAGCTCACAATCGTCTAGCGGGGGCTCCTACGAGCAGTACTTC. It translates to CASSQSSSGGSYEQYF.

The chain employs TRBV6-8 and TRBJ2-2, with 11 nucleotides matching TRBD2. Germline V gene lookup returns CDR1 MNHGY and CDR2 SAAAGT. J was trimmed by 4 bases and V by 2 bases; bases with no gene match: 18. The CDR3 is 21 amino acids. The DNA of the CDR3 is TGTGCCAGCAGTTACCCTGGGACTAGCGGACTAGGTCTTAGTGGCACCGGGGAGCTGTTTTTT. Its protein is CASSYPGTSGLGLSGTGELFF.

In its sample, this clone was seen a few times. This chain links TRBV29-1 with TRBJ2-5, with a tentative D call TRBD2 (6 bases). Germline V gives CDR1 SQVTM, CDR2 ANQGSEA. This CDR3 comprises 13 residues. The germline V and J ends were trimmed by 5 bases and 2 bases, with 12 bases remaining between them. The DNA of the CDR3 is TGCAGCGTTCCTGGCGGGACTCAAGAGACCCAGTACTTC. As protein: CSVPGGTQETQYF.

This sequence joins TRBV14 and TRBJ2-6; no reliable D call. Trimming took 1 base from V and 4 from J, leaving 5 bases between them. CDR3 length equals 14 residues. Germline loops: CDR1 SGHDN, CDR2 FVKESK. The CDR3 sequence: CASSQVGGANVLTF. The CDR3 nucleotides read TGTGCCAGCAGCCAAGTCGGGGGGGCCAACGTCCTGACTTTC.

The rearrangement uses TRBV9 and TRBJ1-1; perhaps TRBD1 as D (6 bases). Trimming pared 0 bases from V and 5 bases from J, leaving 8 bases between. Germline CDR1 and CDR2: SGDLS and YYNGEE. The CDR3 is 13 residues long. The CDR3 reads CASSVEGGTEAFF. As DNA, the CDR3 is TGTGCCAGCAGCGTAGAGGGGGGGACTGAAGCTTTCTTT.

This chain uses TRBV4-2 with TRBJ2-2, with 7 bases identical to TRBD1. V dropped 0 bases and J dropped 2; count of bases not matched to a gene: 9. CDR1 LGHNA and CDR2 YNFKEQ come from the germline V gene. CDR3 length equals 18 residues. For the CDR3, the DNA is TGTGCCAGCAGCCAAGACGGTTGGGGACAGCTTAACACCGGGGAGCTGTTTTTT. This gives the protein CASSQDGWGQLNTGELFF.

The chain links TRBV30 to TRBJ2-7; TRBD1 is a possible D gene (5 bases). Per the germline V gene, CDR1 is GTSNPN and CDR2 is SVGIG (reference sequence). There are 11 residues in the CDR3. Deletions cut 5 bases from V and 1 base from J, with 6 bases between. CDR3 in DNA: TGTGCCTGGGACAGTTCCTACGAGCAGTACTTC. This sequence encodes CAWDSSYEQYF.

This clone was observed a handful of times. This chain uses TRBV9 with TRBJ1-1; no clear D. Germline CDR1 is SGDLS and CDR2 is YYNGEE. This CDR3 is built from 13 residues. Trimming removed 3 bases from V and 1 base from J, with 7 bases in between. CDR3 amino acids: CASSATGNTEAFF. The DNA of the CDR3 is TGTGCCAGCAGCGCTACGGGGAACACTGAAGCTTTCTTT.

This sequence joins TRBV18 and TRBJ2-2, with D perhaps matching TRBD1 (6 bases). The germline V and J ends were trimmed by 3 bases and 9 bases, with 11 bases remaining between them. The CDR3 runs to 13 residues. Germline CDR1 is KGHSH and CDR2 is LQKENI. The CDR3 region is CASSPHRDRELFF. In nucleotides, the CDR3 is TGTGCCAGCTCACCCCACCGGGACAGGGAGCTGTTTTTT. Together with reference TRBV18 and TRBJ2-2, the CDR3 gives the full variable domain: NAGVMQNPRHLVRRRGQEARLRCSPMKGHSHVYWYRQLPEEGLKFMVYLQKENIIDESGMPKERFSAEFPKEGPSILRIQQVVRGDSAAYFCASSPHRDRELFFGEGSRLTVL.

The CDR3 spells CATTGGLSQPQHF. The CDR3 region has the DNA TGTGCCACCACAGGGGGCCTTAGTCAGCCCCAGCATTTT. The chain combines TRBV10-3 with TRBJ1-5, with 9 bases aligning to TRBD1. The CDR3 has 13 amino acids. Germline values: CDR1 ENHRY, CDR2 SYGVKD. Trimming removed 10 bases from V and 6 bases from J; junction bases left unmatched: 7.

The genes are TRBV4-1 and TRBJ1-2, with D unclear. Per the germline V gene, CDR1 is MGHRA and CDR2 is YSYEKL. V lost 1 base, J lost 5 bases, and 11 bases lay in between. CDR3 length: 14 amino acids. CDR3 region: CASSQGSKSYGYTF. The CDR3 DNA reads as TGCGCCAGCAGCCAAGGTTCCAAGAGTTATGGCTACACCTTC.

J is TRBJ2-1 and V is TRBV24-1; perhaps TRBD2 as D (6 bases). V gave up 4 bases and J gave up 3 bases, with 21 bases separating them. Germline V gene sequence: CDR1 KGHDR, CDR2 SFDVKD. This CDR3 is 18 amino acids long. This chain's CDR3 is CATSDHIVERANYNEQFF. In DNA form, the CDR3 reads TGTGCCACCAGTGACCATATTGTTGAGCGGGCTAACTACAATGAGCAGTTCTTC.

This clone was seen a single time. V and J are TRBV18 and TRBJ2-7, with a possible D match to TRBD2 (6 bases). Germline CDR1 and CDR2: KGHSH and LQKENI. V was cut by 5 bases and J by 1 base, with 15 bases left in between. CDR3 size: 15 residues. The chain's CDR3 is CASSSSHGGSYEQYF. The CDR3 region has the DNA TGTGCCAGCTCATCCTCCCATGGGGGGTCCTACGAGCAGTACTTC.

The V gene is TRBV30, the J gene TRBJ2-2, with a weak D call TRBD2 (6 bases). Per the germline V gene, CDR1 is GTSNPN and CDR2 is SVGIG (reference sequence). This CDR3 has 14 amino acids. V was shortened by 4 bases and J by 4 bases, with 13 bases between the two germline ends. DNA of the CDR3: TGTGCCTGGACGTCGGGGGTTAGCACCGGGGAGCTGTTTTTT. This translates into CAWTSGVSTGELFF. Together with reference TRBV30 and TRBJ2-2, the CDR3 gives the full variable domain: SQTIHQWPATLVQPVGSPLSLECTVEGTSNPNLYWYRQAAGRGLQLLFYSVGIGQISSEVPQNLSASRPQDRQFILSSKKLLLSDSGFYLCAWTSGVSTGELFFGEGSRLTVL.

As DNA, the CDR3 is TGTGCCACCACTTATCCCGGAGCGTTCACAGATACGCAGTATTTT. Protein product: CATTYPGAFTDTQYF. The chain employs TRBV19 and TRBJ2-3; D remains unclear. Looked up from germline, CDR1 is LNHDA and CDR2 is SQIVND (reference sequence). Trimming stripped 10 bases from V and 2 bases from J, with 19 bases between. The CDR3 covers 15 residues. Filled out from reference TRBV19 and TRBJ2-3, the complete variable domain reads DGGITQSPKYLFRKEGQNVTLSCEQNLNHDAMYWYRQDPGQGLRLIYYSQIVNDFQKGDIAEGYSVSREKKESFPLTVTSAQKNPTAFYLCATTYPGAFTDTQYFGPGTRLTVL.

CDR3 nucleotides: TGTGCCAGCAGGGACCGGGACAGGGTGGATTCACCCCTCCACTTT. Amino acids: CASRDRDRVDSPLHF. The chain recombines TRBV6-6 with TRBJ1-6, with 9 bases matching TRBD1. The CDR3 has 15 amino acids. The germline V gene encodes CDR1 MNHNY and CDR2 SVGAGI (reference sequence). The V and J ends lost 6 bases and 8 bases, in that order; junction bases with no gene match: 8.

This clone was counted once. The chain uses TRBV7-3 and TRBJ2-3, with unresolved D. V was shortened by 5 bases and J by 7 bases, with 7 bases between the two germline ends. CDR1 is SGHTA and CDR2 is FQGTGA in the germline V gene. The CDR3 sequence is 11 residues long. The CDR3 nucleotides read TGTGCCAGCAGCCAATCTAATACGCAGTATTTT. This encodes CASSQSNTQYF.

Written as DNA, the CDR3 is TGTGCCAGCAGCTTAGGGCCAGGATACGCCTACAATGAGCAGTTCTTC. It translates to CASSLGPGYAYNEQFF. The chain joins TRBV7-7 to TRBJ2-1; no definite D call. Germline CDR1 and CDR2: SSHAT and FNYEAQ (reference sequence). The V end was cut by 1 base, the J end by 2 bases, with 12 bases between. The CDR3 is made up of 16 amino acids.

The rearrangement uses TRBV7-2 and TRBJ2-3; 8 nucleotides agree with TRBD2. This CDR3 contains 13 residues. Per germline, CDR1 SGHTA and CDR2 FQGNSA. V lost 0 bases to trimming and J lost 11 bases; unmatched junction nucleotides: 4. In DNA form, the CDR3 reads TGTGCCAGCAGCTTAGCACTAGCGGACATGCAGTATTTT. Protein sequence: CASSLALADMQYF.

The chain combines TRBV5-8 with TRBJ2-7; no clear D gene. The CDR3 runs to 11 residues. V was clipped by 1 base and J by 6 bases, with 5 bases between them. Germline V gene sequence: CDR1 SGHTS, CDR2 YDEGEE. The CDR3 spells CASSLSVEQYF. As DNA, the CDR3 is TGTGCCAGCAGCTTGTCGGTCGAGCAGTACTTC.

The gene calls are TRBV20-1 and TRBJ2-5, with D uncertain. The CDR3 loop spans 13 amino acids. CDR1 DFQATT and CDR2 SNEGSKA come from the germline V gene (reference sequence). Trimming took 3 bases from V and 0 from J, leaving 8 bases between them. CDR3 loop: CSASYRYQETQYF. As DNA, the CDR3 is TGCAGTGCTAGTTATAGATACCAAGAGACCCAGTACTTC.

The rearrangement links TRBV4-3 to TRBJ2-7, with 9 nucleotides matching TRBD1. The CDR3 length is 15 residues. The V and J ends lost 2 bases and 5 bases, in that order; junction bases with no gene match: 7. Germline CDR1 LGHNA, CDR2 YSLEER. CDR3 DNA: TGCGCCAGCAGCCAAACCCCGGGACAGGGAGACGAGCAGTACTTC. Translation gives CASSQTPGQGDEQYF.